A selection of T cell receptor beta chains follows, all from one sample in a study of regulatory T cells in long-lasting Graves disease. MiXCR was run by TCRdb on the multiplex PCR reads, yielding one entry per CDR3 protein. The table shows a few hundred thousand distinct CDR3 sequences, with approximately 18% occurring only once. This same sample was also taken into another study, of T cells in Graves' hyperthyroidism and ophthalmopathy.

Sequences were derived from peripheral blood mononuclear cells (PBMCs), sampled at new diagnosis, from a patient treated with antithyroid drugs. The source of these receptors is a woman aged 25 to 39 with Graves disease. CDR3s include the opening cysteine and the closing phenylalanine or tryptophan. A D gene is named only where the DNA matches it firmly. The listing skips clone size in some rows; elsewhere it reads once, few, many or a size class.

abundance	j_gene	len	d_gene	v_gene	CDR3aa	CDR3nt
many	TRBJ1-1	15	.	TRBV5-6	CASSPRVLLNTEAFF	TGTGCCAGCAGCCCCAGGGTCCTCCTGAACACTGAAGCTTTCTTT
many	TRBJ2-7	15	.	TRBV6-1	CASSEWSNLAYEQYF	TGTGCCAGCAGTGAGTGGTCAAACCTCGCCTACGAGCAGTACTTC
many	TRBJ1-1	11	.	TRBV2	CASSSQAEAFF	TGTGCCAGCAGCTCCCAGGCTGAAGCTTTCTTT
many	TRBJ2-1	16	TRBD1	TRBV15	CATSNPGGQGMNEQFF	TGTGCCACCAGCAACCCGGGGGGACAGGGGATGAATGAGCAGTTCTTC
many	TRBJ2-5	14	.	TRBV3-1	CASSPGPNQETQYF	TGTGCCAGCAGCCCTGGACCCAACCAAGAGACCCAGTACTTC
many	TRBJ2-2	16	.	TRBV6-2/TRBV6-3	CASSYSGRADTGELFF	TGTGCCAGCAGTTACTCAGGCAGGGCGGACACCGGGGAGCTGTTTTTT
.	TRBJ2-7	15	.	TRBV27	CASSETGLDGYEQYF	TGTGCCAGCAGTGAGACGGGACTGGACGGCTACGAGCAGTACTTC
many	TRBJ1-6	14	.	TRBV20-1	CSARGTSRGSPLHF	TGCAGTGCTAGGGGGACCTCCAGAGGGTCACCCCTCCACTTT
many	TRBJ1-2	15	.	TRBV20-1	CSARFPAGATLLYTF	TGCAGTGCTAGATTTCCGGCGGGTGCGACCCTCCTCTACACCTTC
few	TRBJ1-2	10	.	TRBV16	CASSQGGYTF	TGTGCCAGCAGCCAAGGAGGCTACACCTTC
many	TRBJ1-1	13	.	TRBV5-1	CASSLRVETEAFF	TGCGCCAGCAGCTTAAGGGTAGAGACTGAAGCTTTCTTT
.	TRBJ2-1	11	.	TRBV12-5	CASAPDFPQFF	TGTGCTAGTGCCCCGGATTTCCCTCAGTTCTTC
.	TRBJ1-6	15	.	TRBV2	CASSEGGQGFSPLHF	TGTGCCAGCAGTGAAGGTGGTCAGGGCTTCTCACCCCTCCACTTT
few	TRBJ1-1	15	.	TRBV19	CASSIDSGRNTEAFF	TGTGCCAGTAGTATAGATAGCGGCAGGAACACTGAAGCTTTCTTT
many	TRBJ2-5	14	TRBD2	TRBV7-2	CASSFGTSEETQYF	TGTGCCAGCAGCTTCGGGACTAGCGAAGAGACCCAGTACTTC
.	TRBJ1-2	15	.	TRBV4-1	CASSHGETPKYGYTF	TGCGCCAGCAGCCATGGCGAAACACCGAAATATGGCTACACCTTC
few	TRBJ2-2	16	.	TRBV24-1	CATSDPPPVNTGELFF	TGTGCCACCAGTGATCCCCCCCCCGTGAACACCGGGGAGCTGTTTTTT
few	TRBJ1-2	14	TRBD1	TRBV4-2	CASSQGYRGDGYTF	TGTGCCAGCAGCCAGGGGTACAGGGGAGATGGCTACACCTTC
many	TRBJ2-3	13	.	TRBV18	CASSPRGTDTQYF	TGTGCCAGCTCACCTAGGGGCACAGATACGCAGTATTTT
many	TRBJ1-1	12	.	TRBV2	CASGRQDTEAFF	TGTGCCAGCGGACGACAGGACACTGAAGCTTTCTTT
many	TRBJ1-1	14	.	TRBV5-1	CASSQQGPNTEAFF	TGCGCCAGCAGCCAACAGGGACCGAACACTGAAGCTTTCTTT
many	TRBJ1-1	14	.	TRBV5-1	CAGSLGTANTEAFF	TGCGCCGGCAGCTTGGGGACGGCTAACACTGAAGCTTTCTTT
many	TRBJ1-5	15	.	TRBV24-1	CALRTPRIQCQPQHF	TGTGCCCTGAGGACCCCCAGGATACAATGCCAGCCCCAGCATTTT
.	TRBJ1-2	16	TRBD1	TRBV6-2/TRBV6-3	CASSERTGGGNYGYTF	TGTGCCAGCAGTGAAAGGACAGGAGGGGGAAACTATGGCTACACCTTC
.	TRBJ2-7	16	.	TRBV27	CASRFQTQVPLSEQYF	TGTGCCAGCCGATTCCAAACCCAAGTCCCCCTCTCCGAACAGTACTTC
many	TRBJ2-2	14	.	TRBV2	CASSDYRAGGELFF	TGTGCCAGCAGTGATTACAGGGCTGGCGGGGAGCTGTTTTTT
many	TRBJ2-5	14	.	TRBV12-3/TRBV12-4	CASSLRRREETQYF	TGTGCCAGCAGTTTGAGGCGGCGCGAAGAGACCCAGTACTTC
many	TRBJ2-1	14	.	TRBV5-1	CASSPGEDGNEQFF	TGCGCCAGCAGCCCAGGGGAGGATGGCAATGAGCAGTTCTTC
many	TRBJ2-1	15	TRBD1	TRBV27	CASSSRQGINKEQFF	TGTGCCAGCAGTTCGAGACAGGGGATTAATAAAGAGCAGTTCTTC
.	TRBJ1-5	17	TRBD1	TRBV9	CASSRGGGTGEKQPQHF	TGTGCCAGCAGCCGCGGGGGGGGGACAGGGGAAAAACAGCCCCAGCATTTT
many	TRBJ2-3	17	.	TRBV12-3/TRBV12-4	CASALPTLAASTDTQYF	TGTGCCAGCGCGTTACCGACTCTAGCTGCTAGCACAGATACGCAGTATTTT
many	TRBJ2-7	14	.	TRBV11-1	CASSLGSWQNEQYF	TGTGCCAGCAGCTTGGGGTCGTGGCAGAACGAGCAGTACTTC
many	TRBJ1-1	16	.	TRBV5-6	CASSLPGVGTRTEAFF	TGTGCCAGCAGCCTACCAGGCGTAGGCACAAGGACTGAAGCTTTCTTT
many	TRBJ1-5	14	.	TRBV5-5	CASSKDIPNQPQHF	TGTGCCAGCAGCAAGGACATACCCAATCAGCCCCAGCATTTT
.	TRBJ2-7	14	TRBD2	TRBV20-1	CSGSGGGGAGEQYF	TGCAGTGGGAGTGGTGGCGGGGGGGCGGGTGAGCAGTACTTC